This T cell receptor (beta chain) was sequenced for a study of T cells in Graves' hyperthyroidism and ophthalmopathy. Whole-study findings and limits: Separating ophthalmopathy from stable hyperthyroidism was achieved by a 13 V-J model.

This clonotype was counted only a few times. Its antigen remains unknown. Fresh 10 ml peripheral blood yielded PBMCs. It was RNA transcripts that yielded the amplified TCR beta CDR3 regions. In the first-round RT-PCR of the TCR CDR3, the HTBI primer set was used. TCRdb reprocessed the multiplex PCR reads via MiXCR and lists one record per CDR3 protein. The sample records about 270,000 distinct CDR3 sequences, roughly 22% being singletons. The CDR3 consists of 14 residues. Germline values: CDR1 SEHNR, CDR2 FQNEAQ (reference sequence). V lost 3 bases, J lost 7 bases, and 15 bases lay in between. The rearrangement joins TRBV7-9 to TRBJ2-5; no reliable D call. The sequence derives from a man aged 30-40 years with Graves' ophthalmopathy. The sample comprised blood. In nucleotides, the CDR3 is TGTGCCAGCAGCTTCGACGGCCCCCCTTGGACCCAGTACTTC. Translated: CASSFDGPPWTQYF.